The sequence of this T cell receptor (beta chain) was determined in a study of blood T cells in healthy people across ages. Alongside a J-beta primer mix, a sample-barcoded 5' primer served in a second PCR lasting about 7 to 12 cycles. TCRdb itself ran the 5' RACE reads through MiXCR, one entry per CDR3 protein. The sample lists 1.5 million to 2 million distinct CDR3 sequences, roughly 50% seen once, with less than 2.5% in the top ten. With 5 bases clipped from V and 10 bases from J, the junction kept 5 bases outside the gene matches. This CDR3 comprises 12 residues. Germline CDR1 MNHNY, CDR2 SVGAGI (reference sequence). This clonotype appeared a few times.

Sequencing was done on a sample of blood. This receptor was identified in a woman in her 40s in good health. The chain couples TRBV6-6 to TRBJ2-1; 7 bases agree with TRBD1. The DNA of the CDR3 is TGTGCCAGCAGTCGACAGGGACCCGAGCAGTTCTTC. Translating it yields CASSRQGPEQFF.